This TCR beta chain appears in the sequencing data of a study of blood T cell repertoires in COVID-19. At the level of the study: Whether acute or convalescent, the COVID-19 samples came from the United States, Italy and Spain. Sources were T cells, B-cell-depleted T cells, or PBMCs; the material itself was cDNA or gDNA.

The authors' processing: Quantification of nucleated cells was approximated via reference gene primer amplification. The protocol was immunoSEQ multiplex PCR, while the TCRdb copy is restricted to in-frame clones and leaves out a portion. For V, J and clone size, that table is used; D and trimming come from the DNA. Seen here are just over 650,000 clones, more than 80% observed once, and the top ten hold roughly 0.25%. The CDR3 totals 15 residues. Germline loops: CDR1 SNHLY, CDR2 FYNNEI. V was trimmed by 6 bases and J by 1 base, leaving 14 bases between them. This TCR came from a woman aged 18-29 years with acute or convalescent COVID-19. The sequenced material came from peripheral blood. The rearrangement links TRBV2 to TRBJ2-3, with a weak D call TRBD1 (5 bases). CDR3 in DNA: TGTGCCAGCAGAGGGGTTATTGCGGGCACAGATACGCAGTATTTT. Protein product: CASRGVIAGTDTQYF. The full variable domain, in which reference TRBV2 and TRBJ2-3 provide the parts outside the CDR3, is EPEVTQTPSHQVTQMGQEVILRCVPISNHLYFYWYRQILGQKVEFLVSFYNNEISEKSEIFDDQFSVERPDGSNFTLKIRSTKLEDSAMYFCASRGVIAGTDTQYFGPGTRLTVL.